Sequencing of this T cell receptor beta chain was carried out in a study of CD8 T cells in Susac syndrome. Germline V gene lookup returns CDR1 SGHNT and CDR2 YYREEE (reference sequence). This CDR3 comprises 12 residues. Trimming cost V 4 bases and J 1 base, with 5 bases left between them. Whole-study findings and limits: The study acknowledged a relatively small number of individuals in its TCR sequencing and HLA analysis.

A remark on this clonotype: Antigen: not known.

With random hexamers, roughly 0.45 to 1 ug RNA was reverse transcribed. Amplification of TCR beta CDR3 by immunoSEQ multiplex PCR spanned 54 Vbeta and 13 Jbeta. Each CDR3 protein is one row after TCRdb ran MiXCR on the immunoSEQ multiplex PCR reads. The sample holds 100,000 to 150,000 distinct CDR3 sequences, over 85% seen once. Sequencing of TCR beta was undertaken in CD8+ and CD4+ T cells derived from blood. Controls were age- and sex-matched healthy donors. The sequenced material came from CD4+ T cells from PBMCs. J is TRBJ2-5 and V is TRBV5-4; D gene ambiguous. This receptor was identified in a human donor in good health. CDR3 DNA: TGTGCCAGCAGCCCCGCCCAAGAGACCCAGTACTTC. This gives the protein CASSPAQETQYF.